This TCR beta chain was sequenced for a study of cytotoxic CD8 clonotypes in ibrutinib-treated CLL. The germline V gene has CDR1 SGHNT and CDR2 YYREEE (reference sequence). This CDR3 spans 13 amino acids. V was pared by 4 bases and J by 0 bases, with 8 bases between. Data came from immunoSEQ multiplex PCR; TCRdb stores just in-frame clones and leaves some out. Among roughly 97,000 clones listed, more than 75% were seen once. V gene TRBV5-4 combines with J gene TRBJ2-7, with D maybe TRBD1 (6 bases). The specimen comprised PBMCs, sampled after 12 months of ibrutinib treatment. This TCR was sampled from a human donor with chronic lymphocytic leukemia. The CDR3 loop reads CASSRQDSYEQYF. The CDR3 coding sequence is TGTGCCAGCAGCCGACAGGACTCCTACGAGCAGTACTTC.